This T cell receptor beta chain was identified during a study of cytomegalovirus exposure and HLA in healthy donors. Findings and limits, study-wide: Later on, an analysis tied some 17,000 TCR beta sequences to HLA alleles at 0.05 false discovery rate.

A remark on this clone: The antigen is unknown.

Both 60 Vbeta primers and 13 Jbeta primers went into the PCR. Libraries were prepared by immunoSEQ multiplex PCR; TCRdb keeps only in-frame clonotypes and omits some of them. Of over 150,000 clones in the sample, under 85% are singletons; the top ten hold 4.8%. V was clipped by 4 bases and J by 6 bases, with 9 bases between them. There are 13 residues in the CDR3. Germline-derived CDR1 and CDR2 are MNHEY and SVGAGI. The clonotype originates from a young man in good health and CMV-seronegative. The chain carries TRBV6-5 and TRBJ2-2; tentatively, D is TRBD2 (6 bases). The specimen sequenced was PBMCs. The CDR3 coding sequence is TGTGCCAGCAGTTGGGAGGCCCCCGGGGAGCTGTTTTTT. The encoded protein is CASSWEAPGELFF.